This T cell receptor (beta chain) was captured by sequencing in a study of T cells in Graves' hyperthyroidism and ophthalmopathy. Trimming removed 2 bases from V and 6 bases from J, with 20 bases in between. Germline values: CDR1 SGHVS, CDR2 FNYEAQ. The CDR3 is made up of 16 amino acids. Amplification of TCR beta CDR3 regions was performed using RNA transcripts as template. TCR CDR3 regions were first amplified by RT-PCR with HTBI primers. In TCRdb, the multiplex PCR reads were re-called with MiXCR into one record per CDR3 protein. The data show roughly 840,000 distinct CDR3 sequences, roughly 40% seen once. It was uncontrolled infection, other autoimmune disease, pregnancy or lactation that excluded patients.

The sequence came from a man younger than 30 with Graves' hyperthyroidism. The chain links TRBV7-6 to TRBJ2-7, with D perhaps being TRBD1 or TRBD2 (5 bases each). Sequencing used blood. DNA for the CDR3: TGTGCCAGCAGCTTAAATCCAAGGTGGGGGAAGGGCGAGCAGTACTTC. Translation gives CASSLNPRWGKGEQYF.